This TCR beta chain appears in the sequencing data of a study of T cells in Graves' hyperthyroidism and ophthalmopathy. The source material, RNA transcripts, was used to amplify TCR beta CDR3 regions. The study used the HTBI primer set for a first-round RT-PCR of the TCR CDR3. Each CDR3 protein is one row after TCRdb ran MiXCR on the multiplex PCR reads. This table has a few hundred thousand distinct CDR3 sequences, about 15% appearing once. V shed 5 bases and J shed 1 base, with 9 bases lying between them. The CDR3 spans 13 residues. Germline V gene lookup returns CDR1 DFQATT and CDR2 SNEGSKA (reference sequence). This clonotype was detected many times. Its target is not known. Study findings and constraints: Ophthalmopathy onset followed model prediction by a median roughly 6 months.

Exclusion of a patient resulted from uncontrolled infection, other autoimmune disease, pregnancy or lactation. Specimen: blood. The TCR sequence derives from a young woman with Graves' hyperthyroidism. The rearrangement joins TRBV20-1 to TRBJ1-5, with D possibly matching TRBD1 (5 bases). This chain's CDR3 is CSAQGGSNQPQHF. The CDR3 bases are TGCAGTGCTCAGGGTGGGAGCAATCAGCCCCAGCATTTT.